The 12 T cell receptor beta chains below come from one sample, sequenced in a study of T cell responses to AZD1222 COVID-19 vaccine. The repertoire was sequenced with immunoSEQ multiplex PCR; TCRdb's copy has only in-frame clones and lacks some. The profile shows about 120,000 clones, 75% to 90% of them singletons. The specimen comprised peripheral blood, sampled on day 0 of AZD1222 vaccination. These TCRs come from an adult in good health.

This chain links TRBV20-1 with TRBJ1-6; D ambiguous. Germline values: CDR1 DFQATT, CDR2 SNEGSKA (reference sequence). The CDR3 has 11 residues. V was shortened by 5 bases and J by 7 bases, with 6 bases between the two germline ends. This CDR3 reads CSAGGNSPLHF. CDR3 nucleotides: TGCAGTGCTGGAGGGAATTCACCCCTCCACTTT.

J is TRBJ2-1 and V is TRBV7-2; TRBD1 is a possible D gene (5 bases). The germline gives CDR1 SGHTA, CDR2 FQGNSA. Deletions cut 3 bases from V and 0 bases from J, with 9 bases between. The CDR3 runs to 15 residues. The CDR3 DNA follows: TGTGCCAGCAGCTTTAGCCAGGGCTCCTACAATGAGCAGTTCTTC. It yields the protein CASSFSQGSYNEQFF. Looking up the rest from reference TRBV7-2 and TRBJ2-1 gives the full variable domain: GAGVSQSPSNKVTEKGKDVELRCDPISGHTALYWYRQSLGQGLEFLIYFQGNSAPDKSGLPSDRFSAERTGGSVSTLTIQRTQQEDSAVYLCASSFSQGSYNEQFFGPGTRLTVL.

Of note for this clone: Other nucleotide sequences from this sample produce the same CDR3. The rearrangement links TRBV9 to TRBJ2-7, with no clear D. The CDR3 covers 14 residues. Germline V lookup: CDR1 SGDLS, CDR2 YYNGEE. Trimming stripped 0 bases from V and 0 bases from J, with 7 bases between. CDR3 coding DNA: TGTGCCAGCAGCGTAGGGGCCGACTCCTACGAGCAGTACTTC. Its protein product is CASSVGADSYEQYF.

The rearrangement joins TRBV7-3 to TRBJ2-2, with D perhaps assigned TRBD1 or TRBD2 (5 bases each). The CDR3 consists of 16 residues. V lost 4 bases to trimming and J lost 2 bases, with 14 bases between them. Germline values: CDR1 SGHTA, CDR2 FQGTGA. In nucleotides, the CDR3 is TGTGCCAGCAGCTCGGGACCCCCATCTAACACCGGGGAGCTGTTTTTT. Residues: CASSSGPPSNTGELFF.

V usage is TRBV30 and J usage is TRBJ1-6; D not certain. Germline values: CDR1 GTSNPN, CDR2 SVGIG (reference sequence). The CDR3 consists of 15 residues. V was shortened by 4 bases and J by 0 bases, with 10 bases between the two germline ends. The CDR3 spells CAWKSSGSYNSPLHF. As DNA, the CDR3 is TGTGCCTGGAAGTCCTCCGGCTCCTATAATTCACCCCTCCACTTT.

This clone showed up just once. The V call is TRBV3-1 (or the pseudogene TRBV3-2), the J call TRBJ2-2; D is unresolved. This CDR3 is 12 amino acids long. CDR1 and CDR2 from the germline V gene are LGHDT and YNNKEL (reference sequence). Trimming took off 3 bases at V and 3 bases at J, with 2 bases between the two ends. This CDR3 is CASSQYTGELFF. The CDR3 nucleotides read TGTGCCAGCAGCCAGTACACCGGGGAGCTGTTTTTT.

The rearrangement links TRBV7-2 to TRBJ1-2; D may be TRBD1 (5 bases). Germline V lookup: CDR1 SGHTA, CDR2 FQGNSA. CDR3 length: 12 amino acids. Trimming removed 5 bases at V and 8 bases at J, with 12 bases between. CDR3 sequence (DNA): TGTGCCAGCAGCCGACAGACTTTAGGCTACACCTTC. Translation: CASSRQTLGYTF.

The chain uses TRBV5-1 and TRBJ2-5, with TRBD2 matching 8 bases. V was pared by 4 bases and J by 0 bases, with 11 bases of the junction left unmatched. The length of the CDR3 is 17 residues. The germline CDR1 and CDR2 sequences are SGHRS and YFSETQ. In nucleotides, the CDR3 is TGCGCCAGCAGCCCCGCGGGGGGAAACAAGAACCAAGAGACCCAGTACTTC. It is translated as CASSPAGGNKNQETQYF.

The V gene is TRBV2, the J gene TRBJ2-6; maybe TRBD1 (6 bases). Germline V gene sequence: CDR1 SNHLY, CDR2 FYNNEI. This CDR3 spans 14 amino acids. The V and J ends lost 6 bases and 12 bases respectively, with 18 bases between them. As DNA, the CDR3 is TGTGCCAGCAGAGACAGGTTGGGCGGGTTCGTCCTGACTTTC. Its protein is CASRDRLGGFVLTF.

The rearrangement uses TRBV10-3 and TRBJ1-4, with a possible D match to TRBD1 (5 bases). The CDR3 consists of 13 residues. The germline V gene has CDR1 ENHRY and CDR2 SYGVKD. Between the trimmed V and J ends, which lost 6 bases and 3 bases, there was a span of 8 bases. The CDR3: CAIRRGSNEKLFF. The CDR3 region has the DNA TGTGCCATCAGGAGGGGATCTAATGAAAAACTGTTTTTT.

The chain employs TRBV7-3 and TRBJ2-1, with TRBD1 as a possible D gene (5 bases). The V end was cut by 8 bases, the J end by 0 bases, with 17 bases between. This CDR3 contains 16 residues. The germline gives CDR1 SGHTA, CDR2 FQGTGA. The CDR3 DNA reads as TGTGCCAGCGGAAACGGCCAGGGAAGCTCCTACAATGAGCAGTTCTTC. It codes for CASGNGQGSSYNEQFF.

CDR3 amino acids: CASSVEPGAGETQYF. CDR3 DNA: TGTGCCAGCAGCGTAGAACCGGGGGCGGGGGAGACCCAGTACTTC. The rearrangement joins TRBV7-9 to TRBJ2-5; TRBD1 or TRBD2 may be the D gene (6 bases each). CDR1 and CDR2 from the germline V gene are SEHNR and FQNEAQ (reference sequence). Between the trimmed V and J ends, which lost 5 bases and 5 bases, there was a span of 18 bases. This CDR3 has 15 residues.